Listed below are T cell receptor beta chains from one sample, sequenced in a study of OX40 agonist ivuxolimab in advanced cancers. Sequencing was performed with immunoSEQ multiplex PCR; in TCRdb, only in-frame clones are kept and a portion is missing. Of about 79,000 clones in the sample, 70% to 90% are singletons; the top ten hold under 15%. The starting material was CD4+ or CD8+ T cells sorted from blood, obtained in a trial of the OX40 agonist ivuxolimab. The receptors were sampled from an adult with an advanced solid tumor such as melanoma, head and neck, liver or kidney cancer. Each CDR3 is given with its conserved first and last residue. The D gene is left open where the match is weak. Part of the rows lack a size; the others show once, few, many or a class for expanded clones.

>TRBJ2-1|.|TRBD1|TRBV7-9
TGTGCCAGCAGCTTAGAGCCGGGACAGGAGAAGTTCTTC
CASSLEPGQEKFF
>TRBJ1-1|.|.|TRBV10-3
TGTGCCATCAGTGAGTTCGGGTCCGTGGGGACTGAAGCTTTCTTT
CAISEFGSVGTEAFF
>TRBJ2-3|.|.|TRBV7-6
TGTGCCAGCAGCAATTCCCTCGGAGATACGCAGTATTTT
CASSNSLGDTQYF
>TRBJ2-7|.|TRBD2|TRBV10-2
TGCGCCAGCAGTGGACTAGCGCCACAGTGGGGCGAGCAGTACTTC
CASSGLAPQWGEQYF
>TRBJ2-7|.|.|TRBV4-1
TGCGCCAGCAGCCAATGGACCACCTACGAGCAGTACTTC
CASSQWTTYEQYF
>TRBJ1-2|few|.|TRBV19
TGTGCCGGCTTCGGAGCTAACTATGGCTACACCTTC
CAGFGANYGYTF
>TRBJ1-4|.|.|TRBV6-6
TGTGCCAGCAACCAGGGAGAAAAACTGTTTTTT
CASNQGEKLFF
>TRBJ2-7|.|.|TRBV29-1
TGCAGCGTTGAAGACCAACAGTCTTACGAGCAGTACTTC
CSVEDQQSYEQYF
>TRBJ1-5|.|.|TRBV6-1
TGTGCCAGCAGTGAAGCGGAACAGGTAGCCCAGCATTTT
CASSEAEQVAQHF
>TRBJ2-3|.|TRBD2|TRBV9
TGTGCCAGCAGCGCCGGACTAGTCGGGAGGACAGATACGCAGTATTTT
CASSAGLVGRTDTQYF
>TRBJ2-3|.|TRBD2|TRBV5-8
TGTGCCAGCAGCCCCCAGGGGGGCCTAGCGGGAGCTGATACGCAGTATTTT
CASSPQGGLAGADTQYF
>TRBJ2-7|.|.|TRBV5-1
TGCGCCAGCACTCCTGGGTTCGAGGGCTACGAGCAGTACTTC
CASTPGFEGYEQYF
>TRBJ2-7|.|.|TRBV4-1
TGCGCCAGCAGCCCGGAGGGGAGTCTATACGAGCAGTACTTC
CASSPEGSLYEQYF
>TRBJ2-5|.|TRBD2|TRBV28
TGTGCCAGCAGTTCTCCCGGGACTAGCGAGGAGTACCAAGAGACCCAGTACTTC
CASSSPGTSEEYQETQYF
>TRBJ1-6|once|TRBD1|TRBV6-6
TGTGCCAGCAGTCCCGGACAGGGGGTAGATAATTCACCCCTCCACTTT
CASSPGQGVDNSPLHF
>TRBJ1-2|.|.|TRBV5-1
TGCGCCAGCAGTTTTCTGGCAGGGGAAGGCTACACCTTC
CASSFLAGEGYTF
>TRBJ2-1|.|TRBD2|TRBV7-9
TGTGCCAGCACCCACTCTAGCGGGAGATCGGCGAATGAGCAGTTCTTC
CASTHSSGRSANEQFF
>TRBJ2-7|.|TRBD2|TRBV5-5
TGTGCCAGCAGCCAAGATCTAGCGGGCTCCTACGAGCAGTACTTC
CASSQDLAGSYEQYF
>TRBJ2-1|.|.|TRBV21-1
TGTGCCAGCAGGACCTACAATGAGCAGTTCTTC
CASRTYNEQFF
>TRBJ2-6|.|TRBD1|TRBV7-9
TGTGCCAGCAGCTTAGACAGGGGAAGCTCTGGGGCCAACGTCCTGACTTTC
CASSLDRGSSGANVLTF
>TRBJ2-5|.|TRBD1|TRBV7-9
TGTGCCAGCAGCTCCGACAGGGGGGGAGAGACCCAGTACTTC
CASSSDRGGETQYF
>TRBJ2-1|.|TRBD2|TRBV7-3
TGTGCCAGCAGCTCCTTAGCGGGAAATGAGCAGTTCTTC
CASSSLAGNEQFF
>TRBJ1-1|once|TRBD1|TRBV13
TGTGCCAGCAGCTTCGGGACAGGGAACACTGAAGCTTTCTTT
CASSFGTGNTEAFF
>TRBJ2-1|.|.|TRBV14
TGTGCCAGCAGCCGTGGGGAAAACTACAATGAGCAGTTCTTC
CASSRGENYNEQFF
>TRBJ2-3|.|TRBD2|TRBV12-5
TGTGCTAGTGGTTTGGTACTAGGACTAGCGGGAGGAGATACGCAGTATTTT
CASGLVLGLAGGDTQYF
>TRBJ2-7|.|TRBD2|TRBV4-1
TGCGCCAGCAGCCAGACACGGACTAGCGGCTCCTACGAGCAGTACTTC
CASSQTRTSGSYEQYF
>TRBJ1-5|.|.|TRBV11-3
TGTGCCAGCAGGGGAAGCAATCAGCCCCAGCATTTT
CASRGSNQPQHF
>TRBJ2-7|.|TRBD1|TRBV5-1
TGCGCCAGCAGCCCCGGGACAGGGCGAGGAGAGCAGTACTTC
CASSPGTGRGEQYF
>TRBJ2-5|.|.|TRBV29-1
TGCAGCGTTGGGCAGGGTCGAGAGACCCAGTACTTC
CSVGQGRETQYF
>TRBJ1-2|.|.|TRBV28
TGTGCCACCATGCAGGGGTCCTATGGCTACACCTTC
CATMQGSYGYTF
>TRBJ2-1|.|.|TRBV19
TGTGCCAGTAGTATTGGGGGGAGGTACTACAATGAGCAGTTCTTC
CASSIGGRYYNEQFF
>TRBJ2-7|.|TRBD1|TRBV7-3
TGTGCCAGCAGCTTATCCCCGACAGGGGGAACGTACGAGCAGTACTTC
CASSLSPTGGTYEQYF
>TRBJ2-4|.|TRBD2|TRBV7-2
TGTGCCAGCAGCTTAGTGGGACTAGCGGGGGACATTCAGTACTTC
CASSLVGLAGDIQYF
>TRBJ1-1|once|.|TRBV7-9
TGTGCCACCGGTCGAGGGATGAACACTGAAGCTTTCTTT
CATGRGMNTEAFF
>TRBJ1-2|.|TRBD1|TRBV7-3
TGTGCCAGCAGCCCAGGACAGGGGTTGGGCTATGGCTACACCTTC
CASSPGQGLGYGYTF
>TRBJ2-7|.|.|TRBV13
TGTGCCAGCAGCCTAGACTGGGGCGAGCAGTACTTC
CASSLDWGEQYF
>TRBJ1-2|.|.|TRBV9
TGTGCCAGCAGCGTGAGCGGGGCGGGTGGCTACACCTTC
CASSVSGAGGYTF
>TRBJ2-7|.|.|TRBV12-2
TGTGCAAGTCGCTTTTTTACTAGCATCGAGCAGTACTTC
CASRFFTSIEQYF
>TRBJ1-3|.|TRBD1|TRBV11-2
TGTGCCAGCAGCCCACAACAGACAGGGGCGCGGCCTAACACCATATATTTT
CASSPQQTGARPNTIYF
>TRBJ2-2|.|TRBD2|TRBV10-1
TGCGCCAGCAGTCCGGGACTAGCGGGAGGTGCCACCGGGGAGCTGTTTTTT
CASSPGLAGGATGELFF
>TRBJ1-5|.|.|TRBV2
TGTGCCAGCAATCGGATTAATCAGCCCCAGCATTTT
CASNRINQPQHF
>TRBJ2-7|.|.|TRBV18
TGTGCCAGCTCACCATGGGATCGCTCCTACGAGCAGTACTTC
CASSPWDRSYEQYF
>TRBJ1-2|.|TRBD1|TRBV5-6
TGTGCCAGCAGCTTGGCGACGGCACAGGGGCTTTCTAACTATGGCTACACCTTC
CASSLATAQGLSNYGYTF
>TRBJ2-3|few|TRBD2|TRBV28
TGTGCCAGCAGCCGGCCGGGACTAGCGGGAGTAGGGGCAGATACGCAGTATTTT
CASSRPGLAGVGADTQYF
>TRBJ2-1|.|TRBD2|TRBV6-1
TGTGCCAGCAGACCCGGACTAGCGGGAGGGAATGAGCAGTTCTTC
CASRPGLAGGNEQFF
>TRBJ1-1|.|TRBD1|TRBV27
TGTGCCAGCAGTTCATACAGGGGGAACACTGAAGCTTTCTTT
CASSSYRGNTEAFF
>TRBJ1-1|.|TRBD1|TRBV6-6
TGTGCCAGCAGTTCTGGGACAGGTCGCACTGAAGCTTTCTTT
CASSSGTGRTEAFF
>TRBJ2-4|.|.|TRBV4-1
TGCGCCAGCAGCCAAGACGGGCATCTACTAGCCAAAAACATTCAGTACTTC
CASSQDGHLLAKNIQYF
>TRBJ2-1|.|.|TRBV7-2
TGTGCCAGCAGCTTAGCCCTTAATGAGCAGTTCTTC
CASSLALNEQFF
>TRBJ1-2|.|.|TRBV7-9
TGTGCCAGCAGCATCCAGGACTCGGTCGTTAATGGCTACACCTTC
CASSIQDSVVNGYTF
>TRBJ2-1|.|TRBD2|TRBV7-3
TGTGCCACACAAAAGGCGGGAGGCTCGAACAATGAGCAGTTCTTC
CATQKAGGSNNEQFF
>TRBJ2-7|.|TRBD1|TRBV6-5
TGTGCCATCAGTGGGGACAGAGAAGGCGAGCAGTACTTC
CAISGDREGEQYF
>TRBJ2-2|.|TRBD2|TRBV6-1
TGTGCCAGCAGTGAAATAGCGGGAGGCCACCGGGTTACCACCGGGGAGCTGTTTTTT
CASSEIAGGHRVTTGELFF
>TRBJ2-5|.|TRBD1|TRBV7-8
TGTGCCAGCAGCCCAGGGACAGGGGGAGAGACCCAGTACTTC
CASSPGTGGETQYF